This TCR beta chain was documented in a study of cytomegalovirus exposure and HLA in healthy donors. Overall study results and limits: Sequencing probably produced one cluster of sequence variants that were highly shared. Under in vitro conditions, a few CMV-associated chains were confirmed as specific for CMV antigens.

The PCR contained 60 Vbeta and 13 Jbeta primers. Assay used: immunoSEQ multiplex PCR; TCRdb lists only in-frame clones, some missing. The top ten hold roughly 1.3% of the sample, which has some 180,000 clones, 9.5% seen once. This clone was recorded once. The target antigen is unknown. This CDR3 has 15 amino acids. The junction had 10 bases not matched to a gene; V was cut back by 5 bases and J by 5 bases. Germline CDR1 SGHRS, CDR2 YFSETQ. The chain combines TRBV5-1 with TRBJ2-5, with 9 bases aligning to TRBD1. This clonotype originated in a woman aged 25 to 39 in good health and CMV-seropositive. Sequenced input: PBMCs. The CDR3, as DNA: TGCGCCAGCAGACCTACAGGGGGCGCTTATGAGACCCAGTACTTC. It encodes CASRPTGGAYETQYF. Full variable domain (missing parts from reference TRBV5-1 and TRBJ2-5): KAGVTQTPRYLIKTRGQQVTLSCSPISGHRSVSWYQQTPGQGLQFLFEYFSETQRNKGNFPGRFSGRQFSNSRSEMNVSTLELGDSALYLCASRPTGGAYETQYFGPGTRLLVL.